This T cell receptor (beta chain) was recovered during a study of cytomegalovirus exposure and HLA in healthy donors. On this clone itself: Its antigen is unidentified. Because it lacks the conserved phenylalanine or tryptophan at the end, this CDR3 is likely a read error.

General observations from the study: Common viral pathogens seemed to be connected with several of the most significant clusters, according to a later analysis. Investigators reported fewer than 200 TCR beta chains as tied to cytomegalovirus. A prior analysis recorded that most TCR beta V segments were productive about 87% or about 30% of the time.

Healthy donors of bone marrow made up the group. V was pared by 1 base and J by 9 bases, with 5 bases of the junction left unmatched. The CDR3 extends over 15 amino acids. Per germline, CDR1 SGHTS and CDR2 YDEGEE. With 60 Vbeta and 13 Jbeta primers, the PCR was carried out. Sequencing used immunoSEQ multiplex PCR; TCRdb keeps in-frame clones, though not all of them. The data contain 150,000 to 200,000 clones, roughly 79% of them singletons. Sequencing used PBMCs. This TCR was sampled from a young man in good health and CMV-seropositive. J is TRBJ1-6 and V is TRBV5-8, with TRBD1 matching over 9 bases. CDR3 sequence reads: CASSLLGTGFSPLHL. The CDR3 DNA sequence: TGTGCCAGCAGCTTGCTCGGGACAGGGTTTTCACCCCTCCACCTT.